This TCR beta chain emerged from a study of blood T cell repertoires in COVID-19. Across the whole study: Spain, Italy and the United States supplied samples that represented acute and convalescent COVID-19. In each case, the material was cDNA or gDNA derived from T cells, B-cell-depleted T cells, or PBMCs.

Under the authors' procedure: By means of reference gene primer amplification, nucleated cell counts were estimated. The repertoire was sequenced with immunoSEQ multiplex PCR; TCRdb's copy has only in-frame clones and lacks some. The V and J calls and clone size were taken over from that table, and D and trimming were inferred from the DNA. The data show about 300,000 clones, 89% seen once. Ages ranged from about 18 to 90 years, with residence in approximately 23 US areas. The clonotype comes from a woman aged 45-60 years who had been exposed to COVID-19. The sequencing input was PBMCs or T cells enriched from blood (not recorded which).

DNA of the CDR3: TGTGCCAGCAGTCCCTCTGTGGGACTAGGATCCCTTTTGAATGAGCAGTTCTTC. Translated: CASSPSVGLGSLLNEQFF. This sequence joins TRBV28 and TRBJ2-1, with 8 nucleotides matching TRBD2. The V gene end was trimmed by 5 bases and the J gene end by 7 bases; junction bases not matched to a gene: 19. The CDR3 covers 18 residues. Per the germline V gene, CDR1 is MDHEN and CDR2 is SYDVKM.